These T cell receptor beta chains were read from a single sample in a study of beta chain features in type 1 diabetes. Here immunoSEQ multiplex PCR was the method, and the copy in TCRdb shows in-frame clones only, minus some. The data hold approximately 380,000 clones, with roughly 16% observed a single time. Sequenced: naive CD4+ T cells from blood. The receptor set was obtained from a woman younger than 35 in good health. Each CDR3 is given with its conserved first and last residue. The order of the fields is clone size, J gene, V gene, D gene, CDR3 DNA, CDR3 protein. The D gene is left open where the match is weak. Part of the rows lack a size; the others show once, few, many or a class for expanded clones.

abundance: few
j_gene: TRBJ1-1
v_gene: TRBV29-1
d_gene: TRBD1
CDR3nt: TGCAGCGCCCGGGACAGGGGCGGCCTACGACTGAACACTGAAGCTTTCTTT
CDR3aa: CSARDRGGLRLNTEAFF

abundance: NA
j_gene: TRBJ1-5
v_gene: TRBV2
d_gene: NA
CDR3nt: TGTGCCAGCAGTGGGCAGGGTAATCGCAATCAGCCCCAGCATTTT
CDR3aa: CASSGQGNRNQPQHF

abundance: few
j_gene: TRBJ1-4
v_gene: TRBV29-1
d_gene: TRBD1
CDR3nt: TGCAGCGTCCGTGACAGGGAAGGTGAAAAACTGTTTTTT
CDR3aa: CSVRDREGEKLFF

abundance: NA
j_gene: TRBJ1-2
v_gene: TRBV7-2
d_gene: NA
CDR3nt: TGTGCCAGCAGCTTGGCGGGCTCTGGTGGCTACACCTTC
CDR3aa: CASSLAGSGGYTF

abundance: few
j_gene: TRBJ2-7
v_gene: TRBV4-2
d_gene: NA
CDR3nt: TGTGCCAGCAGCCAAGTTCGTCAGGGAAACGAGCAGTACTTC
CDR3aa: CASSQVRQGNEQYF

abundance: NA
j_gene: TRBJ2-1
v_gene: TRBV13
d_gene: NA
CDR3nt: TGTGCCAGCAGGCCAGGGTTGGGGGCGCAGTTGAATGAGCAGTTCTTC
CDR3aa: CASRPGLGAQLNEQFF

abundance: few
j_gene: TRBJ2-1
v_gene: TRBV7-2
d_gene: NA
CDR3nt: TGTGCCAGCAGGAAGCAAAATGAGCAGTTCTTC
CDR3aa: CASRKQNEQFF

abundance: NA
j_gene: TRBJ2-5
v_gene: TRBV5-1
d_gene: TRBD1
CDR3nt: TGCGCCAGCAGCTTGACGTGGACAGGGTTCGACCAAGAGACCCAGTACTTC
CDR3aa: CASSLTWTGFDQETQYF

abundance: NA
j_gene: TRBJ2-7
v_gene: TRBV4-1
d_gene: NA
CDR3nt: TGCGCCAGCAGGAAGGGCCGGGACATTAGCTACGAGCAGTACTTC
CDR3aa: CASRKGRDISYEQYF

abundance: few
j_gene: TRBJ1-5
v_gene: TRBV29-1
d_gene: NA
CDR3nt: TGCAGCGTTGAAGTGGCGGGGACGGATCAGCCCCAGCATTTT
CDR3aa: CSVEVAGTDQPQHF

abundance: NA
j_gene: TRBJ1-1
v_gene: TRBV18
d_gene: TRBD1
CDR3nt: TGTGCCAGCTCACCGTCGACAGGGAGGCTGGCTGAAGCTTTCTTT
CDR3aa: CASSPSTGRLAEAFF

abundance: few
j_gene: TRBJ2-2
v_gene: TRBV2
d_gene: NA
CDR3nt: TGTGCCGGAAATAAGCAGACAGCAGCGAACACCGGGGAGCTGTTTTTT
CDR3aa: CAGNKQTAANTGELFF

abundance: few
j_gene: TRBJ2-5
v_gene: TRBV2
d_gene: TRBD2
CDR3nt: TGTGCCAGCAGGAGCGGGACGGGAAATGTCCGCACCCAGTACTTC
CDR3aa: CASRSGTGNVRTQYF

abundance: NA
j_gene: TRBJ1-1
v_gene: TRBV11-3
d_gene: NA
CDR3nt: TGTGCCAGCAGCTTACAGGGGTACACTGAAGCTTTCTTT
CDR3aa: CASSLQGYTEAFF

abundance: few
j_gene: TRBJ2-3
v_gene: TRBV18
d_gene: NA
CDR3nt: TGTGCCAGCTCACCCCGGACAGGCACAGATACGCAGTATTTT
CDR3aa: CASSPRTGTDTQYF

abundance: NA
j_gene: TRBJ2-7
v_gene: TRBV28
d_gene: TRBD2
CDR3nt: TGTGCCAGCAGTTCCTCGGGACTAGCGGCCGAGCAGTACTTC
CDR3aa: CASSSSGLAAEQYF

abundance: once
j_gene: TRBJ2-3
v_gene: TRBV5-1
d_gene: TRBD2
CDR3nt: TGCGCCAGCAGCTCACGGACTAGTTACACAGATACGCAGTATTTT
CDR3aa: CASSSRTSYTDTQYF

abundance: few
j_gene: TRBJ1-5
v_gene: TRBV6-5
d_gene: NA
CDR3nt: TGTGCCAGCAGTTACTCGAGTCCCGTTCAGCCCCAGCATTTT
CDR3aa: CASSYSSPVQPQHF

abundance: few
j_gene: TRBJ1-4
v_gene: TRBV30
d_gene: NA
CDR3nt: TGTGCCTGGAACCAGGACGGACGCCGGGGAAAACTGTTTTTT
CDR3aa: CAWNQDGRRGKLFF

abundance: few
j_gene: TRBJ1-2
v_gene: TRBV7-9
d_gene: NA
CDR3nt: TGTGCCAGCAGCTTAGAACTCAGGTTCTATGGCTACACCTTC
CDR3aa: CASSLELRFYGYTF

abundance: few
j_gene: TRBJ2-7
v_gene: TRBV5-1
d_gene: NA
CDR3nt: TGCGCCAGCAGCTTGGACAGTACCTACGAGCAGTACTTC
CDR3aa: CASSLDSTYEQYF

abundance: few
j_gene: TRBJ2-2
v_gene: TRBV28
d_gene: NA
CDR3nt: TGTGCCAGCAGTACTTACCCCGGGGAGCTGTTTTTT
CDR3aa: CASSTYPGELFF